A selection of T cell receptor beta chains follows, all from one sample in a study of CD8 T cells in ankylosing spondylitis. In TCRdb, the 5' RACE reads were re-called with MiXCR into one record per CDR3 protein. The sample records 220,000 or so distinct CDR3 sequences, roughly a tenth being singletons. Sequences were obtained from blood, either unsorted or a sorted T cell fraction (not recorded which). Source of these receptors: a male donor with ankylosing spondylitis or in good health (not recorded which). Each CDR3 is given with its conserved first and last residue. A D gene is named only where the DNA matches it firmly. A clone size is listed for some rows: how often the clone was seen (once, few, many), or a class if it is expanded.

>TRBV7-9|TRBJ2-5|.|.
TGTGCCAGCGCCCCGGAGGGCAGACAAGAGACCCAGTACTTC
CASAPEGRQETQYF
>TRBV7-3|TRBJ2-7|.|.
TGTGCCAGCAGCTTACGGCCTGGACCCTACGAGCAGTACTTC
CASSLRPGPYEQYF
>TRBV29-1|TRBJ2-3|few|TRBD2
TGCAGCGCCCTGGGACTAGCGGGGGGGAGCACAGATACGCAGTATTTT
CSALGLAGGSTDTQYF
>TRBV5-6|TRBJ2-3|many|.
TGTGCCAGCAGCAATGGGGACAGCACAGATACGCAGTATTTT
CASSNGDSTDTQYF
>TRBV12-3/TRBV12-4|TRBJ1-1|many|.
TGTGCCAGCACCTACGATGGGGGGGGGAACACTGAAGCTTTCTTT
CASTYDGGGNTEAFF
>TRBV18|TRBJ2-6|.|.
TGTGCCAGCTCACCGGTTACAGGTGCTAGCTCTGGGGCCAACGTCCTGACTTTC
CASSPVTGASSGANVLTF
>TRBV7-9|TRBJ2-7|many|.
TGTGCCAGCAGCTGGCAAACTGGACAGCCGTACTTC
CASSWQTGQPYF
>TRBV27|TRBJ1-6|many|.
TGTGCCAGCAGCCCAAGGATGTTTAGGGGGGATGCCTATAATTCACCCCTCCACTTT
CASSPRMFRGDAYNSPLHF
>TRBV5-1|TRBJ1-4|once|.
TGCCCCAGCAATTTCACCCACGGGAAACTGTTTTTT
CPSNFTHGKLFF
>TRBV28|TRBJ1-4|.|TRBD1
TGTGCCAGCAGTTCGCCACGGACAGGGCTCTTCGAAAAACTGTTTTTT
CASSSPRTGLFEKLFF
>TRBV12-3/TRBV12-4|TRBJ1-4|many|.
TGTGCCAGCAGTTTAGACAGGGACGAAAAACTGTTTTTT
CASSLDRDEKLFF
>TRBV7-2|TRBJ2-5|many|.
TGTGCCAGCAGCTTAGACCCTAGAGGGGAGACCCAGTACTTC
CASSLDPRGETQYF
>TRBV28|TRBJ2-1|many|TRBD1
TGTGCCAGCAGTTCCACCGGGACAGGGAGGGGGGGGGTGAATGAGCAGTTCTTC
CASSSTGTGRGGVNEQFF
>TRBV20-1|TRBJ1-2|many|.
TGCAGTGCTAGGCAGACGAGGGACTATGGCTACACCTTC
CSARQTRDYGYTF
>TRBV7-2|TRBJ2-7|many|.
TGTGCCAGCAGCCCACTGCATTCCGGGAACAACGAGCAGTACTTC
CASSPLHSGNNEQYF
>TRBV7-3|TRBJ1-2|many|.
TGTGCCAGCAGCTTAAGCTCCGGTCTTGGCTACACCTTC
CASSLSSGLGYTF
>TRBV5-1|TRBJ2-5|many|.
TGCGCCAGCAGCTTGGCAGGCCTCTCTGGCGAGACCCAGTACTTC
CASSLAGLSGETQYF
>TRBV7-2|TRBJ1-2|many|.
TGTGCCAGCAACCGGGGGGGTCTCTACACCTTC
CASNRGGLYTF
>TRBV7-6|TRBJ2-3|few|TRBD1
TGTGCCAGCAAGGGACAGGGCAAAGATACGCAGTATTTT
CASKGQGKDTQYF
>TRBV29-1|TRBJ2-5|many|.
TGCAGCGTTGAAGATTGGGTAGGGGGATACCAAGAGACCCAGTACTTC
CSVEDWVGGYQETQYF
>TRBV5-1|TRBJ1-1|many|TRBD1
TGCGCCAGCAGCTTGGGACAGGGGGCCACTCCCGAAGCTTTCTTT
CASSLGQGATPEAFF
>TRBV20-1|TRBJ1-2|many|.
TGCAGTGCTCCCCACAGCACCTATGGCTACACCTTC
CSAPHSTYGYTF
>TRBV20-1|TRBJ2-7|many|.
TGCAGTGCTAGTCGCCAGCCCTCCTACGAGCAGTACTTC
CSASRQPSYEQYF
>TRBV20-1|TRBJ1-1|many|.
TGCAGTGCTAGAAAGACTACGGGTGAAGCTTTCTTT
CSARKTTGEAFF
>TRBV6-5|TRBJ1-1|.|.
TGTGCCAGCAGTTACTCGTCGAGGACTGAAGCTTTCTTT
CASSYSSRTEAFF
>TRBV20-1|TRBJ1-2|many|.
TGCAGTGCCCAAAACCCGGACATTAACTATGGCTACACCTTC
CSAQNPDINYGYTF
>TRBV5-1|TRBJ2-7|few|.
TGCGCCAGCAGCTCGCCCGGAAGGTACGAGCAGTACTTC
CASSSPGRYEQYF
>TRBV7-2|TRBJ1-2|.|TRBD1
TGTGCCAGCAGCTTTTCAGACAGGGTCAACTATGGCTACACCTTC
CASSFSDRVNYGYTF
>TRBV12-3/TRBV12-4|TRBJ1-1|.|TRBD1
TGTGCCAGCACCAACCGGGACAGGGGGAACACTGAAGCTTTCTTT
CASTNRDRGNTEAFF
>TRBV20-1|TRBJ2-7|.|.
TGCAGTGCTAGTGCTTCGGGCCCAATAATAAACTACGAGCAGTACTTC
CSASASGPIINYEQYF
>TRBV29-1|TRBJ1-3|.|.
TGCAGCGTTGAACCAAGCTCTGGAAACACCATATATTTT
CSVEPSSGNTIYF
>TRBV20-1|TRBJ2-1|few|TRBD1
TGCAGTGCACCCGGGACAGGTCTGAATGAGCAGTTCTTC
CSAPGTGLNEQFF
>TRBV5-1|TRBJ2-3|many|.
TGCGCCAGCAGCCCTAGGGGCTCGCCAGATACGCAGTATTTT
CASSPRGSPDTQYF
>TRBV27|TRBJ2-1|many|TRBD2
TGTGCCAGCAGCCCACGGGGTACCGGGACTAGCGGAAATAATGAGCAGTTCTTC
CASSPRGTGTSGNNEQFF
>TRBV7-2|TRBJ2-7|.|.
TGTGCCAGCAGCCCCCCCGTAGGGTCCTACGAGCAGTACTTC
CASSPPVGSYEQYF